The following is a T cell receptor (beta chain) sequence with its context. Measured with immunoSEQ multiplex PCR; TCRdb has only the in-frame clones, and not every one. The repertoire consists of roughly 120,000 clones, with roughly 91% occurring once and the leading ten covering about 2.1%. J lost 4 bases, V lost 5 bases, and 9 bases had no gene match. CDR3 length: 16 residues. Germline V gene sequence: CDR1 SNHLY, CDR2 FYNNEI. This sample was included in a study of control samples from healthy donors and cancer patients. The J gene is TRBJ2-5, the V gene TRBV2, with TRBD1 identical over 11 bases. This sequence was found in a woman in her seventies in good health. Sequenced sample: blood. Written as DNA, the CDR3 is TGTGCCAGCAGTCACCCCGGGACAGGGGGGTTAGAGACCCAGTACTTC. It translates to CASSHPGTGGLETQYF.